Sequencing of this T cell receptor (beta chain) was carried out in a study of T cells in narcolepsy. A word on this clone: As yet, its antigen is unknown.

Notes on the study in general: In some patient and control memory CD4+ samples, autoreactive clones were absent. Autoreactive clonotypes reportedly recurred in blood of same and different patients, not controls.

Sequencing used immunoSEQ multiplex PCR; TCRdb keeps in-frame clones, though not all of them. The repertoire holds about 32,000 clones, roughly 83% seen once, with 0.8% to 1.1% in the top ten. The sample taken for sequencing was CD45RA- memory CD4+ T cells from PBMCs. The sequence derives from a human donor with narcolepsy.

This CDR3 is CASSFAGAGQDTQYF. CDR3 sequence (DNA): TGCGCCAGCAGCTTCGCGGGAGCTGGTCAAGATACGCAGTATTTT. This chain uses TRBV5-1 with TRBJ2-3; 7 bases are a match to TRBD2. V shed 2 bases, J shed 5 bases, and the junction held 8 bases outside the gene matches. This CDR3 spans 15 amino acids. The germline V gene encodes CDR1 SGHRS and CDR2 YFSETQ.